This T cell receptor beta chain originates from a study of cytomegalovirus exposure and HLA in healthy donors. CDR1 is LNHNV and CDR2 is YYDKDF in the germline V gene (reference sequence). The CDR3 is 13 residues long. Trimming cost V 5 bases and J 7 bases, with 12 bases left between them. Overall study results and limits: Later, TCR association rates were found to vary by HLA locus, highest for DRB1 and lowest for HLA-C. The authors later found HLA-associated TCR beta chains more clonally expanded than equally common others. Donor immune exposure was known only as CMV serostatus.

This clone was counted a few times. Its antigen is still unknown. PCR amplification relied on 60 Vbeta primers (plus 13 Jbeta primers). TCRdb's copy holds only in-frame clones and misses some; the assay was immunoSEQ multiplex PCR. Of roughly 140,000 clones listed, approximately 80% are singletons. The chain carries TRBV15 and TRBJ1-5; D not resolved. The sample consisted of PBMCs. The receptor's source is a woman aged 50 to 65 in good health and CMV-seropositive. In DNA form, the CDR3 reads TGTGCCACCAGCGACCGGACTTCCCAGCCCCAGCATTTT. Its protein is CATSDRTSQPQHF.